This T cell receptor (beta chain) was documented in a study of blood T cell repertoires in COVID-19. At the level of the study: Whether acute or convalescent, the COVID-19 samples came from the United States, Italy and Spain. Sources were T cells, B-cell-depleted T cells, or PBMCs; the material itself was cDNA or gDNA.

Original processing notes: Estimation of nucleated cell counts was performed using reference gene primer amplification. Using immunoSEQ multiplex PCR, the repertoire was profiled, and TCRdb retains in-frame clones only, with some absent. That table supplies the V and J calls and clone size; D and trimming were determined from the DNA. The repertoire has tens of thousands of clones, over 75% of them found once; the top ten carry roughly a sixth. With 6 bases clipped from V and 4 bases from J, the junction kept 4 bases outside the gene matches. CDR3 length: 15 amino acids. Germline values: CDR1 MNHNY, CDR2 SVGAGI (reference sequence).

The V and J genes are TRBV6-6 and TRBJ2-2, with 11 bases fitting TRBD2. This receptor was taken from a woman aged 60-70 years with active COVID-19. Sequencing was performed on peripheral blood. CDR3 sequence reads: CASRQTSGITGELFF. The DNA for the CDR3 is TGTGCCAGCAGACAGACTAGCGGGATCACCGGGGAGCTGTTTTTT.